A selection of T cell receptor beta chains follows, all from one sample in a study of T cell repertoires in cytomegalovirus infection. In TCRdb, the reads were re-called with MiXCR into one record per CDR3 protein. Of around 740,000 distinct CDR3 sequences listed, under 40% were seen once; the top ten hold around 2.8%. Sequenced: PBMCs. The source is a human donor in good health (CMV status not recorded). Some clones in this sample may be carry-over from other donors' samples. Each CDR3 is given with its conserved first and last residue. D genes are given only for firm matches. Not every row has a clone size; where given, it reads once, few, many or a size class.

>-|-|TRBJ1-5|TRBV6-6
TGTGCCAGCAGTTACTCAGAGTCGTCCGAATATAGCAATCAGCCCCAGCATTTT
CASSYSESSEYSNQPQHF
>few|-|TRBJ1-2|TRBV7-2
TGTGCCAGCAGCTTACTTAGGGACTGGAGTGGCTACACCTTC
CASSLLRDWSGYTF
>-|-|TRBJ1-1|TRBV29-1
TGCAGCGTTAAATATCCGGGGGCCTGGACTGAAGCTTTCTTT
CSVKYPGAWTEAFF
>-|-|TRBJ1-1|TRBV20-1
TGCAGTGCTGCTCCCAACACTGAAGCTTTCTTT
CSAAPNTEAFF
>-|TRBD1|TRBJ2-2|TRBV28
TGTGCCAGCAGTTTACCAAGATCCCTACAGGGGGCCGGGGAGCTGTTTTTT
CASSLPRSLQGAGELFF
>-|TRBD1|TRBJ1-1|TRBV12-3/TRBV12-4
TGTGCCAGCACCAAACAAATCGGACAGGGGGCGTTGGGCACTGAAGCTTTCTTT
CASTKQIGQGALGTEAFF
>-|-|TRBJ1-5|TRBV10-3
TGTGCCATCAGTGAGAGCAATCAGCCCCAGCATTTT
CAISESNQPQHF
>few|-|TRBJ2-7|TRBV27
TGTGCCAGCAGTGTAAGACTAGCCTACGAGCAGTACTTC
CASSVRLAYEQYF
>many|-|TRBJ1-5|TRBV28
TGTGCCAGCAGTTTACCAGGGATAGACAATCAGCCCCAGCATTTT
CASSLPGIDNQPQHF
>-|TRBD2|TRBJ2-1|TRBV7-2
TGTGCCAGCAGCCCTAGCGGTTACGGGGCGTTCTTC
CASSPSGYGAFF
>-|TRBD2|TRBJ2-3|TRBV11-2
TGTGCCAGCAGCCGCGGACTAGCGGCTATCACAGATACGCAGTATTTT
CASSRGLAAITDTQYF
>-|TRBD1|TRBJ1-1|TRBV5-5
TGTTCCAGCAGCTTGGGGACAGGGGGCGCAAACACTGAAGCTTTCTTT
CSSSLGTGGANTEAFF
>-|TRBD2|TRBJ2-7|TRBV27
TGTGCCAGCAGGGACAGACTAGCGGGGGGGTCCGAGCAGTACTTC
CASRDRLAGGSEQYF
>once|TRBD2|TRBJ2-1|TRBV11-3
TGTGCCAGCAGCTCGACCCTTCTAGCGGGAGTCGCCCATGAGCAGTTCTTC
CASSSTLLAGVAHEQFF
>many|TRBD1|TRBJ2-3|TRBV7-6
TGTGCCAGCAGCTCAGGGACAGGGGGCGGTACAGATACGCAGTATTTT
CASSSGTGGGTDTQYF
>many|-|TRBJ1-1|TRBV12-3/TRBV12-4
TGTGCCAGCAGTTTAGCACCAGGGGTAAACACTGAAGCTTTCTTT
CASSLAPGVNTEAFF
>-|TRBD1|TRBJ2-7|TRBV6-2/TRBV6-3
TGTGCCAGCAGGCTCAGGGGGCGCGGCTACGAGCAGTACTTC
CASRLRGRGYEQYF
>few|-|TRBJ1-2|TRBV4-1
TGCGCCAGCAGCCAAGATTGGGGCTATGGCTACACCTTC
CASSQDWGYGYTF
>-|TRBD1|TRBJ2-7|TRBV20-1
TGCAGTGCTGCCCAGGGACAGGGTCACTACGAGCAGTACTTC
CSAAQGQGHYEQYF
>-|-|TRBJ2-1|TRBV5-6
TGTGCCAGCAGCTTCGGTACGGGTGTCGATGAGCAGTTCTTC
CASSFGTGVDEQFF
>many|-|TRBJ1-1|TRBV28
TGTGCCAGCAGGCAGGGGAGTGAAGCTTTCTTT
CASRQGSEAFF
>-|TRBD1|TRBJ1-2|TRBV7-9
TGTGCCAGCAGCTCCGCGACAGGGGACGTGTTTGGCTACACCTTC
CASSSATGDVFGYTF
>few|TRBD2|TRBJ2-1|TRBV6-5
TGTGCCAGCAGTTACCTGAAGCGGGGTTTCTACAATGAGCAGTTCTTC
CASSYLKRGFYNEQFF
>-|TRBD1|TRBJ2-7|TRBV5-1
TGCGCCAGTCAAAGGACAGGGGGCTCCTACGAGCAGTACTTC
CASQRTGGSYEQYF
>-|TRBD1|TRBJ2-7|TRBV29-1
TGCAGCGTTGGACAGGGTGAGTCCTACGAGCAGTACTTC
CSVGQGESYEQYF
>few|-|TRBJ1-2|TRBV6-6
TGTGCCAGCAGTTATGAGGGACCCTATGGCTACACCTTC
CASSYEGPYGYTF
>few|TRBD1|TRBJ1-2|TRBV12-3/TRBV12-4
TGTGCCAGCAGCCCCTTGGGATCCGGGACAGGCCGAAGTTGGGGGGGCTACACCTTC
CASSPLGSGTGRSWGGYTF
>-|-|TRBJ1-5|TRBV27
TGTGCCAGCAGTCCTTACCCCGGGAGCAATCAGCCCCAGCATTTT
CASSPYPGSNQPQHF
>few|TRBD1|TRBJ1-1|TRBV20-1
TGCAGTGCTAGGACAGGGGCGAACACTGAAGCTTTCTTT
CSARTGANTEAFF
>few|-|TRBJ2-1|TRBV24-1
TGTGCCATTGGGGGGGCGCAATGGTCTGAGCAGTTCTTC
CAIGGAQWSEQFF
>few|TRBD1|TRBJ1-1|TRBV12-5
TGTGCTAGTGGTTTGATCTCCGGGACAGGGAAGAACACTGAAGCTTTCTTT
CASGLISGTGKNTEAFF
>few|-|TRBJ1-2|TRBV27
TGTGCCAGCAGCCTTGGATGGGGGCGGGATGGCTACACCTTC
CASSLGWGRDGYTF
>-|-|TRBJ2-1|TRBV7-2
TGTGCCAGCATCTTAGTCGGGGAGCTGTGGAATGAGCAGTTCTTC
CASILVGELWNEQFF
>-|TRBD1|TRBJ1-1|TRBV2
TGTGCCAGCAGCCGACAGGGGACAATGAACACTGAAGCTTTCTTT
CASSRQGTMNTEAFF
>-|TRBD2|TRBJ2-1|TRBV19
TGTGCCAGTAGTATGAGTACGGGAGGGAGCTCCTACAATGAGCAGTTCTTC
CASSMSTGGSSYNEQFF
>few|-|TRBJ2-7|TRBV27
TGTGCCAGCAGTTTATCTCACGGCGAGCAGTACTTC
CASSLSHGEQYF